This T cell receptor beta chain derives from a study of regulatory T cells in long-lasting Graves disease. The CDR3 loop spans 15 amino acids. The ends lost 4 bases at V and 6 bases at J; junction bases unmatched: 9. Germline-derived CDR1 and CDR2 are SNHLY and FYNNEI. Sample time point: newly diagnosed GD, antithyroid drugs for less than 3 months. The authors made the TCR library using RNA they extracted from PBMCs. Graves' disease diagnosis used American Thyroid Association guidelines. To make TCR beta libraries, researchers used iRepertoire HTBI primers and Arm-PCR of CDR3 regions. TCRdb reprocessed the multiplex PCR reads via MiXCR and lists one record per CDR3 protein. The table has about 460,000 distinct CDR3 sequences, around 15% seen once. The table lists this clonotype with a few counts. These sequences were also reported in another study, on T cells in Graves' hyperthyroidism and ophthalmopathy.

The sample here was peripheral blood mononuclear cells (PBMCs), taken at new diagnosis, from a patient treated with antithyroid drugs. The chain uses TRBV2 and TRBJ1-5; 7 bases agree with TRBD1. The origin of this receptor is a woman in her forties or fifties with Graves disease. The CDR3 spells CASSGGQGVGQPQHF. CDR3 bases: TGTGCCAGCAGTGGAGGGCAGGGGGTGGGTCAGCCCCAGCATTTT. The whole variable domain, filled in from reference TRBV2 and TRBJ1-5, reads EPEVTQTPSHQVTQMGQEVILRCVPISNHLYFYWYRQILGQKVEFLVSFYNNEISEKSEIFDDQFSVERPDGSNFTLKIRSTKLEDSAMYFCASSGGQGVGQPQHFGDGTRLSIL.